The 16 T cell receptor gamma chains below come from one sample, sequenced in a study of intestinal T cells in coeliac disease. LymphoTrack primers amplified TRG sequences from about 200 ng of biopsy DNA. TCRdb redid the clone calls on the multiplex PCR reads with CATT. This table has around 700 gamma-chain clones, roughly 50% appearing once. For each case, the template was genomic DNA from ten approximately 5-µm formalin-fixed paraffin-embedded scrolls. The sample taken for sequencing was a duodenal biopsy. Receptor source: a human donor with celiac disease.

This clone was seen a few times. The chain recombines TRGV8 with TRGJ1 or TRGJ2. The CDR3 extends over 10 amino acids. Germline CDR1 and CDR2: VENAVY and YDSYNSRV. After removal of 2 bases from V and 12 bases from J, the junction contained 4 bases not matched to a gene. As DNA, the CDR3 is TGTGCCACCTGGGATATAATGAAACTCTTT. Translating it yields CATWDIMKLF.

The chain has TRGV8 and TRGJ1 or TRGJ2. The length of the CDR3 is 13 residues. V trimming: 6 bases; J trimming: 4 bases; junction bases outside the gene matches: 9. CDR1 VENAVY and CDR2 YDSYNSRV come from the germline V gene. CDR3 protein: CATWIGRYYKKLF. The CDR3 nucleotides read TGTGCCACCTGGATAGGCCGGTATTATAAGAAACTCTTT.

V usage is TRGV4 and J usage is TRGJ1 or TRGJ2. The germline V gene has CDR1 EGSTGY and CDR2 YDSYTSSV. V dropped 0 bases and J dropped 5; count of bases not matched to a gene: 1. There are 12 residues in the CDR3. CDR3 protein: CATWDGHYKKLF. The CDR3 bases are TGTGCCACCTGGGATGGGCATTATAAGAAACTCTTT.

The V call is TRGV2, the J call TRGJP2. Germline V gene sequence: CDR1 EGSNGY, CDR2 YDSYNSKV. Trimming cost V 0 bases and J 0 bases; bases outside gene matches: 10. The CDR3 spans 18 residues. CDR3 sequence: CATWDGLSLNSSDWIKTF. The DNA of the CDR3 is TGTGCCACCTGGGACGGGCTGTCTCTTAATAGTAGTGATTGGATCAAGACGTTT.

Regarding this clone: A read error may be the cause here, since a much bigger clone is one base away. The V gene is TRGV10, the J gene TRGJ1 or TRGJ2. TRGV10 is marked as an open reading frame, function uncertain. With V trimmed by 12 bases and J by 6 bases, 15 bases remained unmatched. CDR3 length: 13 residues. CDR3 sequence (DNA): TGTGCTGCCCTACCTCGGGTAGGTTATAAGAAACTCTTT. Translation: CAALPRVGYKKLF.

The chain recombines TRGV9 with TRGJ1 or TRGJ2. The CDR3 sequence is 13 residues long. Germline V gene lookup returns CDR1 GITISATS and CDR2 ISYDGTV (reference sequence). Unmatched junction bases numbered 13, after V lost 2 bases and J lost 12 bases. In nucleotides, the CDR3 is TGTGCCTTGTGGGAGGACGTCGTTGTAGGGAAACTCTTT. Amino acids: CALWEDVVVGKLF.

This chain connects TRGV2 to TRGJP2. This CDR3 comprises 16 residues. V lost 0 bases, J lost 10 bases, and 14 bases stayed unmatched. Germline V gene sequence: CDR1 EGSNGY, CDR2 YDSYNSKV. The CDR3 DNA reads as TGTGCCACCTGGGACGGGACAAACCGAGCGGCTTGGATCAAGACGTTT. Protein: CATWDGTNRAAWIKTF.

By its share, this clone is large. The chain couples TRGV2 to TRGJ1 or TRGJ2. The CDR3 contains 12 residues. The germline V gene has CDR1 EGSNGY and CDR2 YDSYNSKV. V gave up 1 base and J gave up 8 bases; unmatched junction bases: 5. CDR3 in amino acids: CATWDGTNKKLF. DNA of the CDR3: TGTGCCACCTGGGACGGCACTAATAAGAAACTCTTT.

This clone counts as large (0.1 to 1%). The DNA is left out, because the CDR3 cannot be placed on it with certainty; the CDR3 is given as TCRdb lists it. V gene TRGV11 combines with J gene TRGJP2. TRGV11 is assigned to the ORF class and has an uncertain function. The CDR3 is made up of 18 amino acids, end residues included. This CDR3 reads CTTVPAGLGTSSDWIKTF.

By frequency in the sample, this clone is hyperexpanded (1% or more). This sequence joins TRGV10 and TRGJP1. TRGV10 is given ORF status, its function remaining uncertain. The ends lost 8 bases at V and 5 bases at J; junction bases unmatched: 3. This CDR3 region has 12 residues. The CDR3 DNA reads as TGTGCTGCGTGGGAAACTGGTTGGTTCAAGATATTT. Its protein product is CAAWETGWFKIF.

Regarding this clone: This DNA's translation differs at residue 7 from TCRdb's protein, which comes from a much larger clone; a read error is likely, and the protein shown is translated from the DNA. The chain carries TRGV3 and TRGJ1 or TRGJ2. The CDR3 runs to 13 residues. The ends lost 0 bases at V and 4 bases at J; junction bases unmatched: 3. Germline V lookup: CDR1 VTNTFY, CDR2 YDVSTARD (reference sequence). CDR3 sequence reads: CATWDRFYYKKLF. CDR3 sequence (DNA): TGTGCCACCTGGGACAGGTTCTATTATAAGAAACTCTTT.

This clone was found a few times. The chain carries TRGV10 and TRGJP2. TRGV10 is flagged as an ORF with uncertain function. The CDR3 extends over 21 amino acids. V was clipped by 11 bases and J by 0 bases; unmatched bases: 28. The CDR3 loop is CAAVAGLLPPPAYSSDWIKTF. In DNA, the CDR3 is TGTGCTGCGGTGGCCGGTCTTTTACCCCCCCCAGCTTATAGTAGTGATTGGATCAAGACGTTT.

As to this clone: The amino acid sequence in TCRdb belongs to a much larger clone and departs from this DNA's translation at residue 2, likely a sequencing read error; the sequence shown is translated from the DNA. The chain recombines TRGV3 with TRGJP2. Germline V lookup: CDR1 VTNTFY, CDR2 YDVSTARD (reference sequence). CDR3 length: 14 residues. The CDR3 here is CTTWSRSSDWIKTF. CDR3 DNA: TGTACCACCTGGTCCCGTAGTAGTGATTGGATCAAGACGTTT.

Points on this clone: A junction boundary mismatches the germline segment, possibly from a read error. The genes are TRGV9 and TRGJP. In germline, CDR1 is GITISATS, CDR2 ISYDGTV (reference sequence). CDR3 length: 14 residues. The CDR3 sequence: CALWEVQELDKKVF. CDR3 nucleotide sequence: TGTGCCTTGTGGGAGGTGCAAGAGTTGGACAAAAAGGTGTTC.

This chain uses TRGV2 with TRGJP1. The germline gives CDR1 EGSNGY, CDR2 YDSYNSKV. CDR3 length: 20 residues. Trimming took 9 bases from V and 0 from J; bases not matched to a gene: 25. CDR3 coding DNA: TGTGCCACCATGGCCTGGACGATCATTTTTCCATATACCACTGGTTGGTTCAAGATATTT. As protein: CATMAWTIIFPYTTGWFKIF.

This chain uses TRGV4 with TRGJ1 or TRGJ2. Unmatched junction bases numbered 3, after V lost 10 bases and J lost 3 bases. The V gene's germline CDR1 is EGSTGY and CDR2 YDSYTSSV. The CDR3 sequence is 10 residues long. The CDR3 DNA reads as TGTGCCACTTCTTATTATAAGAAACTCTTT. It is translated as CATSYYKKLF.